This note documents a single T cell receptor beta chain sequence. Its antigen is unidentified. This specimen comes from a study of early stage breast cancer tumors. Findings and limits, study-wide: Tumors had roughly 2.4-fold higher T cell density and higher clonality than adjacent normal breast tissue.

Profiled with immunoSEQ multiplex PCR; TCRdb holds only in-frame clones, not every one. The top ten clones hold 4.7% of a sample with 30,000 to 35,000 clones, 74% of them seen once. The origin of this receptor is a person aged 35 to 50 with breast cancer. The sample consisted of blood.

The CDR3 coding sequence is TGTGCCACCAGAATTTCCTCCGGGGTGGGAGGGAACACTGAAGCTTTCTTT. Translation gives CATRISSGVGGNTEAFF. V is TRBV10-3 and J is TRBJ1-1, with D unclear. Trimming left V 10 bases short and J 1 base short, with 25 bases between. The CDR3 length is 17 residues. Germline lookup yields CDR1 ENHRY and CDR2 SYGVKD.